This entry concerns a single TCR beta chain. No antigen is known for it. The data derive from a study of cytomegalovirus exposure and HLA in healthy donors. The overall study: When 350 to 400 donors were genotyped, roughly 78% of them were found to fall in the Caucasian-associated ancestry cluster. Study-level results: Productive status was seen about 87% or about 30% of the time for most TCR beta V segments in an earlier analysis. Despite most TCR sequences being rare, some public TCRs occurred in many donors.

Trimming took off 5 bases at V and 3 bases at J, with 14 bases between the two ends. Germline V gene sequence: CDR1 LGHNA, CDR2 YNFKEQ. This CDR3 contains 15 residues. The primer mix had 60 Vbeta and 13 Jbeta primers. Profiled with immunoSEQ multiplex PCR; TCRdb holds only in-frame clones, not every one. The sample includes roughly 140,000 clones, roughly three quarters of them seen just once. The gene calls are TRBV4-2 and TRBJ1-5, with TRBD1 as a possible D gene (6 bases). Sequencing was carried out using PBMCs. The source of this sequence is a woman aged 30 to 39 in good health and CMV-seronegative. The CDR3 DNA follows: TGTGCCAGCAGCGCAGGGGTTTCGGACAATCAGCCCCAGCATTTT. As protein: CASSAGVSDNQPQHF.